The rows below give T cell receptor beta chains drawn from one sample of a study of blood T cell repertoires in COVID-19. Sequenced by immunoSEQ multiplex PCR; TCRdb stores in-frame clones only, minus some. The table lists about 120,000 clones, approximately 80% of them singletons. Material: peripheral blood. The receptor source for this set is a man in his 70s with active or convalescent COVID-19. Both conserved end residues are part of each CDR3. The D gene is left open where the match is weak. Some rows have no size entry. The others give once, few or many, or a class for an expanded clone.

v_call,j_call,clone_size,d_call,cdr3_nt,cdr3_aa
TRBV14,TRBJ2-5,-,TRBD2,TGTGCAAGATGGGGGGGTAGGATTCGAGAGACCCAGTACTTC,CARWGGRIRETQYF
TRBV12-5,TRBJ2-2,-,TRBD1,TGTGCTAGTGGGAAACTGACCGGGACAGGGGTCACCGGGGAGCTGTTTTTT,CASGKLTGTGVTGELFF
TRBV6-5,TRBJ1-6,few,-,TGTGCCAGCAGAACTTGGACAGCGCGTAATTCACCCCTCCACTTT,CASRTWTARNSPLHF
TRBV2,TRBJ1-5,-,-,TGTGCCAGCAGTCCCGAAAACAGGGTTAATCAGCCCCAGCATTTT,CASSPENRVNQPQHF
TRBV7-9,TRBJ1-1,-,TRBD1,TGTGCCAGCAGCACGACAGGGAAGGGCACTGAAGCTTTCTTT,CASSTTGKGTEAFF
TRBV11-2,TRBJ2-7,-,-,TGTGCCAGCAGCTTAGAGAGCCAGGGGGAGCAGTACTTC,CASSLESQGEQYF
TRBV21-1,TRBJ2-3,-,-,TGTGCCAGCAGCTCGAGGAAGAGGAGCGGTAGCACAGATACGCAGTATTTT,CASSSRKRSGSTDTQYF
TRBV6-6,TRBJ1-5,-,TRBD1,TGTGCCAGCACCCTGACAGGGGGTCAGCCCCAGCATTTT,CASTLTGGQPQHF
TRBV7-2,TRBJ2-7,-,TRBD2,TGTGCCAGCAGCTTAGAGCCTAGCGGGAGGGGTTACGAGCAGTACTTC,CASSLEPSGRGYEQYF
TRBV15,TRBJ2-1,-,-,TGTGCCACCAGCAGAGATTCCCAGCGGACCCTCTCCGGTGAGCAGTTCTTC,CATSRDSQRTLSGEQFF
TRBV28,TRBJ1-2,-,TRBD1,TGTGCCAGCAGGCCTTCGGGACAGGGTTTCGATGGCTACACCTTC,CASRPSGQGFDGYTF
TRBV7-3,TRBJ1-1,once,TRBD1,TGTGCCAGCAGCTTAAGGACAGGGCGGGACACTGAAGCTTTCTTT,CASSLRTGRDTEAFF
TRBV2,TRBJ1-5,-,TRBD1,TGTGCCAGCAGTGCCGGGACAGGCGGCAATCAGCCCCAGCATTTT,CASSAGTGGNQPQHF
TRBV7-8,TRBJ2-1,-,-,TGTGCCAGCAGCTTGGGACTTCCGACATACAATGAGCAGTTCTTC,CASSLGLPTYNEQFF
TRBV19,TRBJ1-2,-,-,TGTGCCAGTAGTAAACAGACCCTTAACTATGGCTACACCTTC,CASSKQTLNYGYTF
TRBV7-2,TRBJ2-2,once,-,TGTGCCAGCAGCTTTCTCCTCTATCTAACCGGGGAGCTGTTTTTT,CASSFLLYLTGELFF
TRBV20-1,TRBJ2-1,-,-,TGCAGTGCTCCCTCTTACAATGAGCAGTTCTTC,CSAPSYNEQFF
TRBV12-3/TRBV12-4,TRBJ1-5,-,-,TGTGCCAGCAGTTTTGACAGGAATCAGCCCCAGCATTTT,CASSFDRNQPQHF
TRBV7-9,TRBJ1-1,-,TRBD1,TGTGCCAGCAGCCCTGACAGGGGCTCCACTGAAGCTTTCTTT,CASSPDRGSTEAFF
TRBV5-1,TRBJ2-3,-,TRBD2,TGCGCCAGCAGCTTGCGTGGGACTAACACAGATACGCAGTATTTT,CASSLRGTNTDTQYF
TRBV11-2,TRBJ2-3,-,TRBD2,TGTGCCAGCAGCTTTAGCGGGGGGGCCCCAGATACGCAGTATTTT,CASSFSGGAPDTQYF
TRBV7-8,TRBJ2-7,-,-,TGTGCCAGCAGCGGACCCACGGACGGGACCTACGAGCAGTACTTC,CASSGPTDGTYEQYF
TRBV6-1,TRBJ1-5,-,TRBD1,TGTGCCAGCAGTGAGCCGTGGGACAGGAGCAATCAGCCCCAGCATTTT,CASSEPWDRSNQPQHF
TRBV11-2,TRBJ1-5,-,-,TGTGCCAGCAGCTTAGGAACAGGTTCGGAAGGTCAGCCCCAGCATTTT,CASSLGTGSEGQPQHF
TRBV5-1,TRBJ2-3,-,TRBD2,TGCGCCAGCAGCCCCCTGCGGAGCGGCGGGAGGAAAAGCACAGATACGCAGTATTTT,CASSPLRSGGRKSTDTQYF
TRBV11-2,TRBJ2-3,-,TRBD1,TGTGCCAGCAGCCGGACAGGGTGGGCAGATACGCAGTATTTT,CASSRTGWADTQYF
TRBV6-1,TRBJ2-3,-,TRBD2,TGTGCCAGCAGTGAAGGGACTAGCGGGAGGGCAGTCCCAAACCCTTTT,CASSEGTSGRAVPNPF
TRBV2,TRBJ2-1,-,TRBD2,TGTGCCAGCATGTTGGGACTACTCTACAATGAGCAGTTCTTC,CASMLGLLYNEQFF
TRBV11-3,TRBJ2-2,-,-,TGTGCCAGCAGCTTATATTATTATATGGTTTGGGAGCAGAACACCGGGGAGCTGTTTTTT,CASSLYYYMVWEQNTGELFF
TRBV5-4,TRBJ2-7,-,-,TGTGCCAGCAGCTCCCCAAGGGAAGGGGTCAACGAGCAGTACTTC,CASSSPREGVNEQYF
TRBV24-1,TRBJ1-4,-,TRBD1,TGTGCCACCAGCCACCACCGACAGGGCTCAACTAATGAAAAACTGTTTTTT,CATSHHRQGSTNEKLFF
TRBV7-2,TRBJ1-2,-,-,TGTGCCAGCAGCTTAGACAGCCAGAACTATGGCTACACCTTC,CASSLDSQNYGYTF
TRBV10-3,TRBJ2-1,-,-,TGTGCCATCAGTGAGTCGAAGGTTACGGGAGATACCTACAATGAGCAGTTCTTC,CAISESKVTGDTYNEQFF
TRBV10-3,TRBJ2-1,-,-,TGTGCCATCAGTGAGGCTGGGCGTTTGGATGAGCAGTTCTTC,CAISEAGRLDEQFF
TRBV9,TRBJ1-5,-,-,TGTGCCAGCAGCGTAGGTAGGGGTAGCAATCAGCCCCAGCATTTT,CASSVGRGSNQPQHF
TRBV7-9,TRBJ2-1,-,TRBD2,TGTGCCAGCAGCTTAGGTCGTCTAGCGGGGCTCAATGAGCAGTTCTTC,CASSLGRLAGLNEQFF
TRBV6-5,TRBJ1-2,-,-,TGTGCCAGCAGTTCCTTCGGGGGGTCCGCGCGTGGCTACACCTTC,CASSSFGGSARGYTF
TRBV9,TRBJ2-1,once,TRBD2,TGTGCCAGCAGCGTGGGTTCTAGCGGACCCAATGAGCAGTTCTTC,CASSVGSSGPNEQFF
TRBV19,TRBJ1-1,few,-,TGTGCCAGTTTGCTGGGGAGGAACACTGAAGCTTTCTTT,CASLLGRNTEAFF
TRBV27,TRBJ2-5,-,TRBD2,TGTGCCACCGTAGGGAGGGAGGGGGAGACCCAGTACTTC,CATVGREGETQYF
TRBV30,TRBJ1-5,-,-,TGTGCCTGGAGTGCGCAGGGCAATCAGCCCCAGCATTTT,CAWSAQGNQPQHF
TRBV7-2,TRBJ2-5,medium-sized,TRBD2,TGTGCCAGCAGCCTGAGGGGACTAGGCCAAGAGACCCAGTACTTC,CASSLRGLGQETQYF
TRBV29-1,TRBJ1-2,-,TRBD1,TGCAGCGTCGGAGGACAGGGCGACTATGGCTACACCTTC,CSVGGQGDYGYTF
TRBV19,TRBJ1-2,-,-,TGTGCCAGTAGTTGGAAGGGGAACTATGGCTACACCTTC,CASSWKGNYGYTF
TRBV5-1,TRBJ2-3,-,TRBD2,TGCGCCAGCAGCCCTTCGACTAGCGGGAGCACAGATACGCAGTATTTT,CASSPSTSGSTDTQYF